This is a list of T cell receptor beta chains from one sample in a study of cytomegalovirus exposure and HLA in healthy donors. Sequencing used immunoSEQ multiplex PCR; TCRdb keeps in-frame clones, though not all of them. The table shows 200,000 to 250,000 clones, with 80% to 85% occurring only once. The specimen sequenced was PBMCs. These receptors came from a woman in her 30s in good health and CMV-seropositive. Each CDR3 is given with its conserved first and last residue. Each record gives: CDR3 length, clone size, V gene, J gene, D gene, CDR3 protein, CDR3 DNA. The D gene is left open where the match is weak. Clone sizes are given selectively: once, few, many, or a class where the clone is expanded.

16	.	TRBV13	TRBJ2-7	TRBD2	CASSLRTSGSPYEQYF	TGTGCCAGCAGCCTACGGACTAGCGGGAGCCCTTACGAGCAGTACTTC
13	once	TRBV27	TRBJ1-2	.	CASSLGRGGGYTF	TGTGCCAGCAGTTTAGGAAGGGGAGGGGGCTACACCTTC
15	once	TRBV5-1	TRBJ2-1	TRBD2	CASSRLAGEANEQFF	TGCGCCAGCAGCAGACTAGCGGGAGAGGCCAATGAGCAGTTCTTC
14	once	TRBV15	TRBJ2-7	.	CATSARRGSYEQYF	TGTGCCACCAGCGCCCGTCGCGGGTCCTACGAGCAGTACTTC
14	.	TRBV25-1	TRBJ1-2	.	CASSEWTASYGYTF	TGTGCCAGCAGTGAATGGACAGCAAGTTATGGCTACACCTTC
14	.	TRBV30	TRBJ2-7	.	CAWSEPGPTYEQYF	TGTGCCTGGAGCGAACCGGGGCCGACCTACGAGCAGTACTTC
12	.	TRBV5-1	TRBJ2-3	.	CASSLDTDTQYF	TGCGCCAGCAGCTTGGACACAGATACGCAGTATTTT
13	.	TRBV7-3	TRBJ2-7	.	CASSLYPGYEQYF	TGTGCCAGCAGCTTATATCCCGGCTACGAGCAGTACTTC
15	.	TRBV5-1	TRBJ2-5	.	CASSLVGQYQETQYF	TGCGCCAGCAGCTTGGTAGGACAGTACCAAGAGACCCAGTACTTC
11	.	TRBV10-3	TRBJ1-1	TRBD1	CASYDRVGAFF	TGTGCCAGCTACGACAGGGTTGGAGCTTTCTTT
14	few	TRBV6-1	TRBJ1-1	.	CASSERRVWGEAFF	TGTGCCAGCAGTGAACGCAGGGTTTGGGGTGAAGCTTTCTTT
18	.	TRBV7-2	TRBJ2-7	TRBD2	CASSSGAGGTSGRYEQYF	TGTGCCAGCAGCTCCGGGGCGGGAGGCACCTCAGGACGCTACGAGCAGTACTTC
16	.	TRBV6-1	TRBJ1-1	.	CASSEGSGIKDTEAFF	TGTGCCAGCAGTGAGGGGTCAGGGATAAAGGACACTGAAGCTTTCTTT
17	.	TRBV7-9	TRBJ2-2	.	CASSPPVPGRLAGELFF	TGTGCCAGCAGCCCCCCGGTCCCAGGGAGGTTAGCCGGGGAGCTGTTTTTT
14	.	TRBV6-5	TRBJ2-7	.	CASRPRDNYYEQYF	TGTGCCAGTCGGCCTCGGGACAACTACTACGAGCAGTACTTC
15	.	TRBV5-1	TRBJ1-5	.	CASSLGGTENQPQHF	TGCGCCAGCAGCTTGGGAGGAACAGAAAATCAGCCCCAGCATTTT
17	.	TRBV5-6	TRBJ2-3	.	CASSLTGIARGTDTQYF	TGTGCCAGCAGCTTGACCGGGATAGCTCGCGGCACAGATACGCAGTATTTT
12	.	TRBV4-1	TRBJ2-3	.	CASSQDRDTQYF	TGCGCCAGCAGCCAAGATAGGGATACGCAGTATTTT
16	.	TRBV5-1	TRBJ2-3	TRBD2	CASSLGTSGSTDTQYF	TGCGCCAGCAGCTTGGGGACTAGCGGGAGCACAGATACGCAGTATTTT
16	once	TRBV19	TRBJ2-7	TRBD2	CASSIASGLGDDEQYF	TGTGCCAGTAGTATAGCTTCTGGACTAGGTGACGACGAGCAGTACTTC
12	few	TRBV6-5	TRBJ1-2	.	CASSYGLKSYTF	TGTGCCAGCAGTTACGGTTTGAAAAGCTACACCTTC
12	.	TRBV2	TRBJ2-7	.	CASSVIRNEQYF	TGTGCCAGCAGTGTAATACGCAACGAGCAGTACTTC
13	.	TRBV19	TRBJ2-7	.	CASSMFSSYEQYF	TGTGCCAGTAGTATGTTTAGCTCCTACGAGCAGTACTTC
16	once	TRBV11-3	TRBJ2-7	.	CASSPTWTPKNYEQYF	TGTGCCAGCAGCCCCACGTGGACGCCTAAAAACTACGAGCAGTACTTC
15	few	TRBV6-1	TRBJ1-3	.	CASSPGKSSGNTIYF	TGTGCCAGCAGTCCAGGGAAGTCATCTGGAAACACCATATATTTT
12	.	TRBV9	TRBJ2-7	.	CASSNGRYEQYF	TGTGCCAGTTCAAATGGACGGTACGAGCAGTACTTC
19	.	TRBV9	TRBJ2-1	.	CASSVEGTPGGSSYNEQFF	TGTGCCAGCAGCGTAGAAGGGACTCCAGGAGGGAGCTCCTACAATGAGCAGTTCTTC
14	.	TRBV30	TRBJ1-1	.	CAWSPAGMNTEAFF	TGTGCCTGGAGCCCTGCGGGGATGAACACTGAAGCTTTCTTT
14	.	TRBV10-3	TRBJ1-5	.	CAISDPGDGQPQHF	TGTGCCATCAGTGACCCAGGGGATGGTCAGCCCCAGCATTTT
14	.	TRBV30	TRBJ2-7	.	CAWRPRGGVYEQYF	TGTGCCTGGAGACCTAGGGGGGGCGTCTACGAGCAGTACTTC
12	.	TRBV6-5	TRBJ1-1	.	CASRQGNTEAFF	TGTGCCAGCAGACAGGGGAACACTGAAGCTTTCTTT
15	once	TRBV4-1	TRBJ2-7	TRBD2	CASSLETSGPYEQYF	TGCGCCAGCAGCCTTGAGACTAGCGGGCCCTACGAGCAGTACTTC
11	.	TRBV28	TRBJ2-7	.	CASSPFSEQYF	TGTGCCAGCAGCCCCTTTTCCGAGCAGTACTTC
13	once	TRBV27	TRBJ1-1	.	CASGQVGRTEAFF	TGTGCCAGCGGTCAGGTGGGAAGAACTGAAGCTTTCTTT
13	.	TRBV5-4	TRBJ1-1	.	CASSLDRGTEAFF	TGTGCCAGCAGCTTGGATCGTGGAACTGAAGCTTTCTTT
14	once	TRBV9	TRBJ2-7	TRBD2	CASSISGTMGEQYF	TGTGCCAGCAGCATTTCCGGGACTATGGGGGAGCAGTACTTC
14	few	TRBV4-1	TRBJ2-1	TRBD2	CASSLGLAGGEQFF	TGCGCCAGCAGCCTGGGACTAGCGGGAGGGGAGCAGTTCTTC
15	.	TRBV6-1	TRBJ1-2	.	CASSEVPDPFYGYTF	TGTGCCAGCAGTGAAGTTCCGGACCCATTCTATGGCTACACCTTC
16	.	TRBV2	TRBJ1-3	TRBD1	CASSGTGYQGGNTIYF	TGTGCCAGCAGTGGGACAGGGTATCAAGGAGGCAACACCATATATTTT
16	.	TRBV19	TRBJ2-1	.	CASSIRGLPAPNEQFF	TGTGCCAGTAGTATTAGGGGACTCCCGGCCCCCAATGAGCAGTTCTTC
15	few	TRBV5-4	TRBJ2-1	.	CASSLGTASVREQFF	TGTGCCAGCAGCCTCGGGACTGCCAGCGTTCGGGAGCAGTTCTTC
11	.	TRBV30	TRBJ2-1	TRBD2	CAWSREGWQFF	TGTGCCTGGAGTAGGGAGGGTTGGCAGTTCTTC
14	.	TRBV5-6	TRBJ1-1	TRBD1	CASSHRTGGSEAFF	TGTGCCAGCAGCCATAGGACAGGGGGGTCTGAAGCTTTCTTT
15	.	TRBV18	TRBJ2-1	.	CASSPPWRGGNEQFF	TGTGCCAGCTCACCACCTTGGAGGGGAGGCAATGAGCAGTTCTTC
13	.	TRBV5-6	TRBJ2-7	.	CASSIVGHYEQYF	TGTGCCAGCAGCATAGTAGGTCACTACGAGCAGTACTTC
15	.	TRBV11-2	TRBJ1-2	.	CASSPSGLGNYGYTF	TGTGCCAGCAGCCCGTCGGGGTTGGGTAACTATGGCTACACCTTC
16	once	TRBV6-6	TRBJ1-5	TRBD1	CASRPKQGASNQPQHF	TGTGCCAGCAGACCCAAACAGGGGGCAAGCAATCAGCCCCAGCATTTT
11	.	TRBV20-1	TRBJ2-3	.	CSASIEDTQYF	TGCAGTGCTAGTATTGAAGATACGCAGTATTTT
15	once	TRBV4-1	TRBJ1-4	.	CASSGKGRGDEKLFF	TGCGCCAGCAGCGGGAAAGGGAGGGGGGATGAAAAACTGTTTTTT